The text below deals with one TCR beta chain. No antigen is known for it. The data were taken from a study of T cell responses to AZD1222 COVID-19 vaccine. In germline, CDR1 is SGDLS, CDR2 YYNGEE. CDR3 length: 15 amino acids. Germline trimming cut 1 base from V and 6 bases from J; bases unmatched to any gene: 4. Study results and limitations: Close to half of spike-specific TCRs reportedly recognize unmutated variant regions. At 160-218 and 743-854, vaccine-associated CD4 TCRs were dominant, and they spanned spike. The breadth and depth of Spike-specific TCRs increased once two AZD1222 doses had been given.

Clones were sequenced by immunoSEQ multiplex PCR, and TCRdb holds only the in-frame ones, with some missing. The top ten clones hold 2.6% of a sample with over 150,000 clones, about nine tenths of them seen once. The source is an adult in good health. The chain uses TRBV9 and TRBJ2-1, with TRBD1 identical over 10 bases. The input for sequencing was peripheral blood, taken on day 0 of AZD1222 vaccination. CDR3 DNA sequence: TGTGCCAGCAGCGTACGGACAGGGGGTTCCAATGAGCAGTTCTTC. It encodes CASSVRTGGSNEQFF. The variable domain in full, with the rest retrieved from reference TRBV9 and TRBJ2-1, is DSGVTQTPKHLITATGQRVTLRCSPRSGDLSVYWYQQSLDQGLQFLIQYYNGEERAKGNILERFSAQQFPDLHSELNLSSLELGDSALYFCASSVRTGGSNEQFFGPGTRLTVL.